The source of this T cell receptor (beta chain) is a study of blood T cell repertoires in COVID-19. Study-level information: From T cells, B-cell-depleted T cells, or PBMCs came the material, which was cDNA or gDNA.

Germline V lookup: CDR1 ENHRY, CDR2 SYGVKD. V shed 4 bases and J shed 0 bases, with 18 bases lying between them. The CDR3 covers 18 residues. Clones were read by immunoSEQ multiplex PCR, and TCRdb kept only the in-frame ones, dropping some. The data hold 95,000 to 130,000 clones, with approximately 82% observed a single time. This sequence originates from a man aged 30-40 years with acute or convalescent COVID-19. The chain uses TRBV10-3 and TRBJ2-2; D possibly corresponds to TRBD1 (7 bases). Input material: peripheral blood. CDR3 nucleotides: TGTGCCATCAGTGGCGGGCGGAGGGGGCTCGCGAACACCGGGGAGCTGTTTTTT. This codes for CAISGGRRGLANTGELFF.